A single sample is the source of the 26 T cell receptor beta chains below, sequenced in a study of regulatory T cells in long-lasting Graves disease. Relying on iRepertoire HTBI primers and Arm-PCR of CDR3 regions, the team built TCR beta libraries. TCRdb re-derived calls from the multiplex PCR reads in MiXCR, one entry per CDR3 protein. This sample has hundreds of thousands of distinct CDR3 sequences, with roughly 20% found just once. Time point of the sample: persistent/refractory GD, antithyroid drugs over 5 years with positive TRAb. Construction of the TCR library relied on RNA isolated from PBMCs. This sample comprised peripheral blood mononuclear cells (PBMCs), obtained when the disease was refractory, from a patient treated with antithyroid drugs. These receptors all stem from a female donor with Graves disease.

This clonotype was seen ten or more times. The CDR3 coding sequence is TGTGCCAGCAGTGATGAGGGGGCGGGAGGGGGGTACGAGCAGTACTTC. Translating it yields CASSDEGAGGGYEQYF. The chain carries TRBV25-1 and TRBJ2-7; 9 bases are shared with TRBD2. The CDR3 consists of 16 residues. Germline CDR1 and CDR2: MGHDK and SYGVNS. The trim removed 3 bases at V and 4 bases at J, leaving 10 bases unmatched.

V gene TRBV7-6 combines with J gene TRBJ2-7, with TRBD2 identical over 11 bases. Germline CDR1 is SGHVS and CDR2 is FNYEAQ. V trimming: 5 bases; J trimming: 1 base; junction bases outside the gene matches: 7. The CDR3 totals 16 residues. The CDR3 protein is CASSLTSGSLSYEQYF. DNA of the CDR3: TGTGCCAGCAGCCTCACTAGCGGGAGCTTATCCTACGAGCAGTACTTC.

In this sample, this clonotype turned up a few times. J is TRBJ2-7 and V is TRBV18, with TRBD2 matching over 9 bases. The CDR3 loop spans 14 amino acids. Germline trimming cut 1 base from V and 5 bases from J; bases unmatched to any gene: 3. Germline V gene lookup returns CDR1 KGHSH and CDR2 LQKENI. The CDR3 DNA follows: TGTGCCAGCTCACCACTAGCGGGAGACCACGAGCAGTACTTC. Amino acid sequence: CASSPLAGDHEQYF.

The V and J genes are TRBV5-1 and TRBJ2-7, with 9 bases fitting TRBD2. The V segment lost 4 bases and the J segment 7 bases; nucleotides outside the gene matches: 18. This CDR3 is 17 amino acids long. Germline values: CDR1 SGHRS, CDR2 YFSETQ. The CDR3 DNA is TGCGCCAGCAGCGCTGGCTTGGCGGGAGGGCTCCGTCGGGAGCAGTACTTC. Its protein product is CASSAGLAGGLRREQYF.

This rearrangement joins TRBV28 to TRBJ1-6; D remains ambiguous. Germline CDR1 reads MDHEN; CDR2 reads SYDVKM. Trimming pared 7 bases from V and 9 bases from J, leaving 16 bases between. The CDR3 contains 14 residues. CDR3 DNA sequence: TGTGCCAGCAACAACCGTATGATTCTTTCACCCCTCCACTTT. Residues: CASNNRMILSPLHF.

This clonotype was detected ten times or more. This chain connects TRBV27 to TRBJ1-1, with D possibly being TRBD1 (5 bases). The CDR3 totals 14 residues. Germline V lookup: CDR1 MNHEY, CDR2 SMNVEV (reference sequence). Trimming took off 5 bases at V and 1 base at J, with 11 bases between the two ends. CDR3 nucleotides: TGTGCCAGCAGTCCGTGGGGGGGGAACACTGAAGCTTTCTTT. It specifies CASSPWGGNTEAFF.

Worth noting for this clonotype: The junction and the germline gene differ at one end; a read error may be behind it. The rearrangement joins TRBV2 to TRBJ1-1; D gene ambiguous. Germline values: CDR1 SNHLY, CDR2 FYNNEI. The CDR3 totals 12 residues. CDR3 loop: CASLRMSTEAFF. The CDR3 DNA reads TGTGCCAGCCTCAGGATGAGCACTGAGGCTTTCTTT. The variable domain in full, completed from reference TRBV2 and TRBJ1-1, reads EPEVTQTPSHQVTQMGQEVILRCVPISNHLYFYWYRQILGQKVEFLVSFYNNEISEKSEIFDDQFSVERPDGSNFTLKIRSTKLEDSAMYFCASLRMSTEAFFGQGTRLTVV.

This clonotype was picked up a small number of times. This chain links TRBV7-8 with TRBJ2-2, with TRBD1 identical over 7 bases. The CDR3 has 14 amino acids. Per the germline V gene, CDR1 is SGHVS and CDR2 is FQNEAQ. Trimming at V came to 7 bases and at J to 4 bases, leaving 6 bases not matched to a gene. Written as DNA, the CDR3 is TGTGCCAGCAACCCGGGACAGATCACCGGGGAGCTGTTTTTT. This translates into CASNPGQITGELFF.

The table lists this clonotype with a few counts. V gene TRBV29-1 combines with J gene TRBJ2-2, with 7 bases lining up with TRBD1. The germline CDR1 and CDR2 sequences are SQVTM and ANQGSEA. With V trimmed by 6 bases and J by 6 bases, 10 bases remained unmatched. The CDR3 extends over 14 amino acids. CDR3 in amino acids: CSVAPGTAAGELFF. DNA of the CDR3: TGCAGCGTCGCTCCTGGGACAGCCGCCGGGGAGCTGTTTTTT.

There are many counts of this clonotype. The chain is built from TRBV11-2 and TRBJ2-5, with TRBD1 as a possible D gene (5 bases). V shed 3 bases and J shed 3 bases, with 8 bases lying between them. The CDR3 runs 13 residues. Germline CDR1 SGHAT, CDR2 FQNNGV. The CDR3 DNA is TGTGCCAGCAGCTTTCCCAGGGAAGAGACCCAGTACTTC. Translating it yields CASSFPREETQYF.

This clonotype was counted many times. This sequence joins TRBV27 and TRBJ2-5, with D maybe TRBD1 (5 bases). Trimming shortened V by 5 bases and J by 1 base, and 11 bases separated the two germline ends. There are 14 residues in the CDR3. Germline CDR1 reads MNHEY; CDR2 reads SMNVEV (reference sequence). The DNA for the CDR3 is TGTGCCAGCAGTCCTCCACAGGCCCAAGAGACCCAGTACTTC. It translates to CASSPPQAQETQYF.

Only a few counts were recorded for this clonotype. This chain uses TRBV19 with TRBJ2-7, with 9 bases lining up with TRBD2. Germline lookup yields CDR1 LNHDA and CDR2 SQIVND (reference sequence). The CDR3 is 13 residues long. V shed 6 bases and J 5 bases; nucleotides not matched to a gene: 5. Written as DNA, the CDR3 is TGTGCCAGTAGATCGGGACTAGCCAACGAGCAGTACTTC. Its protein product is CASRSGLANEQYF.

This clonotype was observed many times. CDR3 loop: CASSSQGNTIYF. As DNA, the CDR3 is TGTGCCAGCAGCTCCCAGGGAAACACCATATATTTT. The chain is built from TRBV11-2 and TRBJ1-3; D is ambiguous. Trimming left V 4 bases short and J 4 bases short, with 5 bases between. Germline V gene data show CDR1 as SGHAT and CDR2 as FQNNGV. The CDR3 is made up of 12 amino acids.

This clonotype was recorded at least ten times. Here the CDR3 reads CASRAFSGTGYTGELFF. CDR3 sequence (DNA): TGTGCCAGCAGGGCCTTTTCCGGGACAGGGTACACCGGGGAGCTGTTTTTT. The rearrangement joins TRBV6-1 to TRBJ2-2; TRBD1 matches 9 bases. The CDR3 is 17 amino acids. The ends lost 6 bases at V and 3 bases at J; junction bases unmatched: 11. Germline loops: CDR1 MNHNS, CDR2 SASEGT.

This clonotype was seen many times. The rearrangement links TRBV12-3 or TRBV12-4 to TRBJ1-2; D is perhaps TRBD1 (5 bases). Trimming shortened V by 6 bases and J by 4 bases, and 18 bases separated the two germline ends. The CDR3 has 15 residues. This chain's CDR3 is CASSEPLGGTYGYTF. The CDR3 DNA sequence: TGTGCCAGCAGCGAACCGTTGGGGGGAACCTATGGCTACACCTTC.

The chain carries TRBV7-2 and TRBJ1-2, with D possibly matching TRBD1 (5 bases). Germline lookup yields CDR1 SGHTA and CDR2 FQGNSA. CDR3 length equals 17 residues. Trimming took 1 base from V and 7 from J, leaving 22 bases between them. The CDR3 sequence: CASSLDLQEIFMAGYTF. CDR3 coding DNA: TGTGCCAGCAGCTTAGACCTACAGGAGATTTTTATGGCTGGCTACACCTTC.

The chain links TRBV5-1 to TRBJ2-5; perhaps D is TRBD1 or TRBD2 (5 bases each). Trimming stripped 4 bases from V and 4 bases from J, with 23 bases between. The CDR3 contains 17 residues. Germline CDR1 is SGHRS and CDR2 is YFSETQ. The CDR3 nucleotides are TGCGCCAGCAGCCTGAATTCGGGGCCGGGACGTGGAGAGACCCAGTACTTC. Translating gives CASSLNSGPGRGETQYF.

This clonotype was seen a few times. The chain carries TRBV28 and TRBJ2-6, with D possibly TRBD2 on 6 matching bases. CDR3 length: 15 amino acids. With 10 bases removed from V and 0 bases from J, the gap between germline ends came to 13 bases. The germline gives CDR1 MDHEN, CDR2 SYDVKM. The CDR3 is CATLRLGSGANVLTF. CDR3 nucleotide sequence: TGTGCCACGTTGAGACTAGGCTCTGGGGCCAACGTCCTGACTTTC.

V is TRBV25-1 and J is TRBJ2-1; D possibly matches TRBD1 or TRBD2 (5 bases each). V was clipped by 6 bases and J by 6 bases, with 18 bases between them. The CDR3 is 15 residues long. CDR1 and CDR2 (germline): MGHDK, SYGVNS. The CDR3 DNA reads as TGTGCCAGCAGCCCCCCAACGGGACGGGGCAATGAGCAGTTCTTC. Translation gives CASSPPTGRGNEQFF. The variable domain in full, completed from reference TRBV25-1 and TRBJ2-1, reads EADIYQTPRYLVIGTGKKITLECSQTMGHDKMYWYQQDPGMELHLIHYSYGVNSTEKGDLSSESTVSRIRTEHFPLTLESARPSHTSQYLCASSPPTGRGNEQFFGPGTRLTVL.

The J gene is TRBJ2-2, the V gene TRBV19; D unclear. The CDR3 length is 13 residues. Germline-derived CDR1 and CDR2 are LNHDA and SQIVND (reference sequence). V was cut by 3 bases and J by 5 bases, with 7 bases left in between. CDR3 sequence reads: CASSMYGTGELFF. The CDR3 coding sequence is TGTGCCAGTAGTATGTACGGGACCGGGGAGCTGTTTTTT.

This clonotype came up many times. The rearrangement joins TRBV11-3 to TRBJ2-1; 7 bases agree with TRBD2. The V and J ends lost 4 bases and 7 bases, in that order; junction bases with no gene match: 4. Germline V lookup: CDR1 SGHNT, CDR2 YENEEA. The CDR3 runs 13 residues. The CDR3 DNA is TGTGCCAGCAGCTCGGGGAGGGCTAATGAGCAGTTCTTC. Amino acid sequence: CASSSGRANEQFF.

The gene calls are TRBV2 and TRBJ2-6; D may match TRBD1 or TRBD2 (5 bases each). Germline V gene lookup returns CDR1 SNHLY and CDR2 FYNNEI. V lost 4 bases to trimming and J lost 0 bases, with 10 bases between them. The CDR3 length is 16 residues. The CDR3 loop is CASSGGSSSGANVLTF. The CDR3 nucleotides read TGTGCCAGCAGTGGGGGGTCCAGCTCTGGGGCCAACGTCCTGACTTTC.

This clonotype was picked up many times. The rearrangement joins TRBV11-2 to TRBJ2-2; the match to TRBD1 covers 7 bases. The V and J ends lost 1 base and 5 bases, in that order; junction bases with no gene match: 10. The germline CDR1 and CDR2 sequences are SGHAT and FQNNGV. CDR3 length: 17 residues. The CDR3 loop reads CASSLGRGLRETGELFF. In nucleotides, the CDR3 is TGTGCCAGCAGCTTAGGAAGGGGGCTACGAGAAACCGGGGAGCTGTTTTTT.

The rearrangement joins TRBV6-1 to TRBJ1-5; possibly TRBD1 for D (5 bases). This CDR3 is 21 amino acids long. The germline V gene has CDR1 MNHNS and CDR2 SASEGT. Trimming took off 2 bases at V and 0 bases at J, with 26 bases between the two ends. The CDR3 DNA reads TGTGCCAGCAGTGAAACGTCCGGACACCCTCTTTTGTTTAATAGCAATCAGCCCCAGCATTTT. Translating gives CASSETSGHPLLFNSNQPQHF.

This clonotype was found many times. The V gene is TRBV28, the J gene TRBJ1-1; D ambiguous. V was shortened by 6 bases and J by 5 bases, with 13 bases between the two germline ends. Germline V CDR1 and CDR2: MDHEN, SYDVKM. This CDR3 is 13 amino acids long. The CDR3, as DNA: TGTGCCAGCAGCTATCGACCTGGGACTGAAGCTTTCTTT. Amino acids: CASSYRPGTEAFF. The full variable domain, its missing parts supplied by reference TRBV28 and TRBJ1-1, is DVKVTQSSRYLVKRTGEKVFLECVQDMDHENMFWYRQDPGLGLRLIYFSYDVKMKEKGDIPEGYSVSREKKERFSLILESASTNQTSMYLCASSYRPGTEAFFGQGTRLTVV.

J is TRBJ1-2 and V is TRBV7-9; D is undetermined. Per germline, CDR1 SEHNR and CDR2 FQNEAQ (reference sequence). Deletions cut 4 bases from V and 0 bases from J, with 12 bases between. The CDR3 covers 15 residues. This CDR3 is CASSSVEFSNYGYTF. CDR3 DNA sequence: TGTGCCAGCAGCTCGGTAGAGTTTTCTAACTATGGCTACACCTTC.